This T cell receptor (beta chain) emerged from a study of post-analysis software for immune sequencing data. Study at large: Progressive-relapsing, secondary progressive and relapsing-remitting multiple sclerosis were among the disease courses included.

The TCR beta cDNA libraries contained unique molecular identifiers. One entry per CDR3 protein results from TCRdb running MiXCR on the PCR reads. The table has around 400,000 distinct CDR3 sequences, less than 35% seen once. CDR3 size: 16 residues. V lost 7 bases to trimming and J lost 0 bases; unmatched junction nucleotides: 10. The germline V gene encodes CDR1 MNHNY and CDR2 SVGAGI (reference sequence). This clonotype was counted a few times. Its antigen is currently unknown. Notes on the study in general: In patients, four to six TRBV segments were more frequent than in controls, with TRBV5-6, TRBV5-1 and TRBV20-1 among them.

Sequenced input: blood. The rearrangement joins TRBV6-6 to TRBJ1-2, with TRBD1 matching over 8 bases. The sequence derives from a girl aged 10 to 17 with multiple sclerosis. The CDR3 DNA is TGTGCCAGCAACGACAACCGGGACAGGCCTAACTATGGCTACACCTTC. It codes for CASNDNRDRPNYGYTF.